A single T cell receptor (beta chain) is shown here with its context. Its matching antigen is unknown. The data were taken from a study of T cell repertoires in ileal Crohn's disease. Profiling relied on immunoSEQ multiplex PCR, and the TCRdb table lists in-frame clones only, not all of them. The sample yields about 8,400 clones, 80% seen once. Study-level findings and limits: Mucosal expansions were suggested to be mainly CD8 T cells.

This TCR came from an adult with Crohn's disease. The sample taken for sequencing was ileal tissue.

In DNA, the CDR3 is TGTGCCAGCAGCGCGGATCCAGGACAGGGGGCCTACGAGCAGTACTTC. It specifies CASSADPGQGAYEQYF. The chain recombines TRBV9 with TRBJ2-7; 10 bases map to TRBD1. This CDR3 region has 16 residues. J was trimmed by 2 bases and V by 3 bases; bases with no gene match: 8. Germline loops: CDR1 SGDLS, CDR2 YYNGEE.